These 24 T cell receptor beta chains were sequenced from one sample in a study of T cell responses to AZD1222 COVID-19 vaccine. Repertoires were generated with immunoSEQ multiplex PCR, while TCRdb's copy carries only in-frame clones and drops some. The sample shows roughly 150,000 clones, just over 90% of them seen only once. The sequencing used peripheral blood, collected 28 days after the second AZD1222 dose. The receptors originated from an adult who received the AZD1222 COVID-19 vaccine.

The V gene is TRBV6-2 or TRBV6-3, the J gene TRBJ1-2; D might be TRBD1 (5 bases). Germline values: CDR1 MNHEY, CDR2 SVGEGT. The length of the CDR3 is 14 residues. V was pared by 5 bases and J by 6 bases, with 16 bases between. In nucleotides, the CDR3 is TGTGCCAGCAGTCCCCCCAGAGGGGTAGATGGCTACACCTTC. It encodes CASSPPRGVDGYTF.

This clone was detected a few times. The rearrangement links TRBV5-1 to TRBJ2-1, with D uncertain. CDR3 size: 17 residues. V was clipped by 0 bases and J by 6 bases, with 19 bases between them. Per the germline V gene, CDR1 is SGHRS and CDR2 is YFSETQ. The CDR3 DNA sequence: TGCGCCAGCAGCTTGGGTGTCGGTGTGGGGTCCCTCAATGAGCAGTTCTTC. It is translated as CASSLGVGVGSLNEQFF.

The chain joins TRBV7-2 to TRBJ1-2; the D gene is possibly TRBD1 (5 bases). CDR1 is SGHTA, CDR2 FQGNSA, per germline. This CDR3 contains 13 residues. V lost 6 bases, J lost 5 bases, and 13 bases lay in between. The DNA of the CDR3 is TGTGCCAGCAGTCCCAGCCAGGGATATGGCTACACCTTC. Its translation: CASSPSQGYGYTF.

CDR3 region: CASKLTGEAFF. The CDR3 nucleotides read TGTGCCAGCAAGCTGACAGGGGAAGCTTTCTTT. The chain links TRBV11-2 to TRBJ1-1; TRBD1 matches at 7 bases. V lost 7 bases, J lost 8 bases, and 4 bases stayed unmatched. The CDR3 has 11 amino acids. Germline V gene data show CDR1 as SGHAT and CDR2 as FQNNGV.

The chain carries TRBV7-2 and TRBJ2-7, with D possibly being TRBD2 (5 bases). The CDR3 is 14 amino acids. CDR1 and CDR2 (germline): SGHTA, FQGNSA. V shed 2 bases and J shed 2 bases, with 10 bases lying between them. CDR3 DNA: TGTGCCAGCAGCTTATCAGCGGCTACCTACGAGCAGTACTTC. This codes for CASSLSAATYEQYF.

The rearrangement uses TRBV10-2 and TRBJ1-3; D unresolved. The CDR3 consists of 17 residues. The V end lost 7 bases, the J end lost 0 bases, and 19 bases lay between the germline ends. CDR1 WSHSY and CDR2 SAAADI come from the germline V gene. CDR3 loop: CASTDGEEFFSGNTIYF. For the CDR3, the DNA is TGCGCCAGCACCGACGGAGAGGAATTCTTCTCTGGAAACACCATATATTTT.

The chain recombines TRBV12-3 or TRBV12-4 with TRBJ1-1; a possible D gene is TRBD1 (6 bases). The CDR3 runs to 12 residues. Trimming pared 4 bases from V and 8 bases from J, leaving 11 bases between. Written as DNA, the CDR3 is TGTGCCAGCAGTTCGGGACAATTAGAAGCTTTCTTT. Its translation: CASSSGQLEAFF.

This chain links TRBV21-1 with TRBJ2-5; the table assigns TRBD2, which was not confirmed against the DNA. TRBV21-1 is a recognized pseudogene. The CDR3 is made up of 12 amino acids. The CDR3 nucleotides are TGTGCCAGCAGCAAAGGTCCGGAGACCCAGTACTTC. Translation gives CASSKGPETQYF.

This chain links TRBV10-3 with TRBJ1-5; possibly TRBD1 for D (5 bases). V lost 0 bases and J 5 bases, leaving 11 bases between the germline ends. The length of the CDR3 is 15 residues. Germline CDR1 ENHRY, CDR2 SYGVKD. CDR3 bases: TGTGCCATCAGTGAGTCGGAGACAGCTTATCAGCCCCAGCATTTT. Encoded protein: CAISESETAYQPQHF.

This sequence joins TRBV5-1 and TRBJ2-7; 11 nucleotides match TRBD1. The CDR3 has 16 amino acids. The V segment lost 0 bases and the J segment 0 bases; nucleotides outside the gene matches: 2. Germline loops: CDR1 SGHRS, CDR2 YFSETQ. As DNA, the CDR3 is TGCGCCAGCAGCTTGGGGGACAGGGGGACCTCCTACGAGCAGTACTTC. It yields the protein CASSLGDRGTSYEQYF.

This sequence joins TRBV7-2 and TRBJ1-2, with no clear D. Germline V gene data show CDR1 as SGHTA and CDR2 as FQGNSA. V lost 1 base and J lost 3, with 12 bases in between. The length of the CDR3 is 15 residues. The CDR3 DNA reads TGTGCCAGCAGCTTAGAATCGACGGTAGACTATGGCTACACCTTC. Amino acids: CASSLESTVDYGYTF.

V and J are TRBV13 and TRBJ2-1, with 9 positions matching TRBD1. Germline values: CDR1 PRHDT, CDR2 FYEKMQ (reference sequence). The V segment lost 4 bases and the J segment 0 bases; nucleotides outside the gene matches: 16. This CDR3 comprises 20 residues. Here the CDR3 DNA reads TGTGCCAGCAGCTCACTACGTACAGGGGGCCAAAGGAGCTCCTACAATGAGCAGTTCTTC. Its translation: CASSSLRTGGQRSSYNEQFF.

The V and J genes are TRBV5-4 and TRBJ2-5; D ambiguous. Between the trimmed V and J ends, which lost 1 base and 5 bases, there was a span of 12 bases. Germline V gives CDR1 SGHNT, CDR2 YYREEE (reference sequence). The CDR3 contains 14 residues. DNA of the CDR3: TGTGCCAGCAGCTTGCGCGGCTCGGCTGAGACCCAGTACTTC. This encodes CASSLRGSAETQYF.

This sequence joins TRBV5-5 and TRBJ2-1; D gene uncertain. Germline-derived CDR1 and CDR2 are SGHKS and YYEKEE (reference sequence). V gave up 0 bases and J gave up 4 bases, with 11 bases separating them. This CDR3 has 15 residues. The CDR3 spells CASSLARTAYNEQFF. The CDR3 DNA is TGTGCCAGCAGCTTGGCACGGACGGCTTACAATGAGCAGTTCTTC. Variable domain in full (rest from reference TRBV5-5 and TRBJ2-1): DAGVTQSPTHLIKTRGQQVTLRCSPISGHKSVSWYQQVLGQGPQFIFQYYEKEERGRGNFPDRFSARQFPNYSSELNVNALLLGDSALYLCASSLARTAYNEQFFGPGTRLTVL.

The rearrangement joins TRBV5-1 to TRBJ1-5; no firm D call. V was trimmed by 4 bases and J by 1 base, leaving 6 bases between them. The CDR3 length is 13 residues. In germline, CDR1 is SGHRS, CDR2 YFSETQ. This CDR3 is CASSPRSNQPQHF. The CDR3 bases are TGCGCCAGCAGCCCCCGAAGCAATCAGCCCCAGCATTTT.

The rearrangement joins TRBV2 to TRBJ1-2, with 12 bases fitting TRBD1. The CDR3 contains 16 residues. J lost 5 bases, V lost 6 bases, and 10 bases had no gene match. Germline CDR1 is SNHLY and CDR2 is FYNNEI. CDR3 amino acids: CASSRRDRGQGYGYTF. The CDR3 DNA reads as TGTGCCAGCAGCCGCCGGGACAGGGGGCAGGGGTATGGCTACACCTTC. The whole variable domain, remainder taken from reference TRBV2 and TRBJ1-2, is EPEVTQTPSHQVTQMGQEVILRCVPISNHLYFYWYRQILGQKVEFLVSFYNNEISEKSEIFDDQFSVERPDGSNFTLKIRSTKLEDSAMYFCASSRRDRGQGYGYTFGSGTRLTVV.

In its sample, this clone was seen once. The CDR3, as DNA: TGTGCCAGCAGTGAGCAGACGAAGAACACTGAAGCTTTCTTT. The encoded protein is CASSEQTKNTEAFF. J is TRBJ1-1 and V is TRBV2; no firm D call. Germline V gives CDR1 SNHLY, CDR2 FYNNEI. The CDR3 extends over 14 amino acids. The V end lost 3 bases, the J end lost 1 base, and 9 bases lay between the germline ends.

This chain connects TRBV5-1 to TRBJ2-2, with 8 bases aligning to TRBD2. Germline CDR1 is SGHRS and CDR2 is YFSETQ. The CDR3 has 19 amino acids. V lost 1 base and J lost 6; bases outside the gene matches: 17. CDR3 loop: CASSLKQWRGLDLSGELFF. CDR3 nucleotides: TGCGCCAGCAGCTTGAAGCAATGGCGGGGACTAGATCTATCCGGGGAGCTGTTTTTT.

The CDR3 region is CASSLPFGEQFF. The CDR3 DNA reads TGTGCCAGCAGCTTACCATTCGGTGAGCAGTTCTTC. J is TRBJ2-1 and V is TRBV7-2; no firm D call. The length of the CDR3 is 12 residues. V lost 2 bases, J lost 9 bases, and 8 bases lay in between. Germline V gene sequence: CDR1 SGHTA, CDR2 FQGNSA.

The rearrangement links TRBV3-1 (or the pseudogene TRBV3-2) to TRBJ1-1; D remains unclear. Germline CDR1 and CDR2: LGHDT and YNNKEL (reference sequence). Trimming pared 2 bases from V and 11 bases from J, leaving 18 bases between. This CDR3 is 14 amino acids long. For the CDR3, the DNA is TGTGCCAGCAGCCAAAGTCCAGAACCTTCAAGGGCTTTCTTT. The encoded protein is CASSQSPEPSRAFF.

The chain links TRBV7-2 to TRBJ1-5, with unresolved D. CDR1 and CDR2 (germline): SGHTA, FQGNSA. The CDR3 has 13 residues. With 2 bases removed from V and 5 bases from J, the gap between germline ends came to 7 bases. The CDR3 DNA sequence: TGTGCCAGCAGCTTATATGGCGATCAGCCCCAGCATTTT. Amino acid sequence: CASSLYGDQPQHF.

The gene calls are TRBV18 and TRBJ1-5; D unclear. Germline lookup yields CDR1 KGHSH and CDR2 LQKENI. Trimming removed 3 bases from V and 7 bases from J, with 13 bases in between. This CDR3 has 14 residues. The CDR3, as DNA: TGTGCCAGCTCACCCAGTGCGGGTTCCCAGCCCCAGCATTTT. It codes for CASSPSAGSQPQHF.

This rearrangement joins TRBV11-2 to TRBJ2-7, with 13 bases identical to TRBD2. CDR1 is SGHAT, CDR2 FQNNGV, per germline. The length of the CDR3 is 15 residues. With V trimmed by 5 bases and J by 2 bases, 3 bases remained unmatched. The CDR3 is CASSPGLAGAYEQYF. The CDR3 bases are TGTGCCAGCAGCCCCGGACTAGCGGGGGCCTACGAGCAGTACTTC.

CDR3: CASSLFNEQFF. The CDR3 nucleotides are TGTGCCAGCAGCTTGTTCAATGAGCAGTTCTTC. The gene calls are TRBV5-8 and TRBJ2-1; D gene unclear. CDR3 length equals 11 residues. Looked up from germline, CDR1 is SGHTS and CDR2 is YDEGEE. V lost 1 base and J 6 bases, leaving 2 bases between the germline ends.